Presented here are 3 T cell receptor beta chains from one specimen sequenced in a study of T cells in Graves' hyperthyroidism and ophthalmopathy. Amplified TCR beta CDR3 regions derived from RNA transcripts. The HTBI primer set served for first-round RT-PCR of the TCR CDR3. TCRdb ran MiXCR on the multiplex PCR reads and lists one entry per CDR3 protein. The sample carries 620,000 or so distinct CDR3 sequences, roughly 14% recorded once. What was sequenced was blood. Every receptor here comes from a woman in her forties or fifties with Graves' ophthalmopathy.

This clonotype was picked up many times. The CDR3 sequence is CATRRAETYEQYF. The CDR3 coding sequence is TGTGCCACCCGGAGGGCGGAAACCTACGAGCAGTACTTC. The chain carries TRBV28 and TRBJ2-7, with D perhaps matching TRBD2 (6 bases). Germline CDR1 is MDHEN and CDR2 is SYDVKM. There are 13 residues in the CDR3. The V gene lost 10 bases and the J gene lost 2 bases, with 15 bases spanning the gap. Full variable domain (outside the CDR3, taken from reference TRBV28 and TRBJ2-7): DVKVTQSSRYLVKRTGEKVFLECVQDMDHENMFWYRQDPGLGLRLIYFSYDVKMKEKGDIPEGYSVSREKKERFSLILESASTNQTSMYLCATRRAETYEQYFGPGTRLTVT.

This clonotype was seen a handful of times. The chain couples TRBV19 to TRBJ2-1, with TRBD1 identical over 8 bases. The CDR3 length is 15 residues. The V gene end was trimmed by 5 bases and the J gene end by 7 bases; junction bases not matched to a gene: 10. From germline, CDR1 is LNHDA and CDR2 SQIVND (reference sequence). The CDR3 spells CASSLAGGMWNEQFF. In DNA, the CDR3 is TGTGCCAGTAGTCTGGCAGGGGGCATGTGGAATGAGCAGTTCTTC.

This clonotype has a count of ten or more. The chain employs TRBV7-2 and TRBJ2-1, with a weak D call TRBD1 (8 bases). Germline V gene sequence: CDR1 SGHTA, CDR2 FQGNSA. CDR3 length equals 18 residues. V was cut by 1 base and J by 0 bases, with 16 bases left in between. This CDR3 reads CASSLVGDRTSSYNEQFF. CDR3 DNA: TGTGCCAGCAGCTTAGTGGGGGACAGGACTAGCTCCTACAATGAGCAGTTCTTC.